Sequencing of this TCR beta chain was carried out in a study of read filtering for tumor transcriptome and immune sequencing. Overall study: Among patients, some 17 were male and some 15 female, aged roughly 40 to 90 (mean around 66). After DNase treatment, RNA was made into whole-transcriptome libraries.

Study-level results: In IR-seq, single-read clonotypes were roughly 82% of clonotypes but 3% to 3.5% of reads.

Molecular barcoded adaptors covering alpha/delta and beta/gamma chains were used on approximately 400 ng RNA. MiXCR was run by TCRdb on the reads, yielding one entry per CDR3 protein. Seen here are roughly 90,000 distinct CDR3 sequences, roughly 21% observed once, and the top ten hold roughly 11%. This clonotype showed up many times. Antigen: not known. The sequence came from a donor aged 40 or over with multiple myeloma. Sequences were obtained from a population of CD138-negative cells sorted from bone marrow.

CDR3 sequence: CASSQGTSGLRYF. The CDR3 DNA sequence: TGCGCCAGCAGCCAAGGGACTAGCGGCCTCCGGTATTTT. V gene TRBV4-1 combines with J gene TRBJ2-3, with TRBD2 identical over 10 bases. The CDR3 covers 13 residues. Trimming took 1 base from V and 14 from J; bases not matched to a gene: 6. Germline CDR1 and CDR2: MGHRA and YSYEKL.